The 10 T cell receptor beta chains listed next were all sequenced from one sample in a study of regulatory and conventional T cells in RAG deficiency. Some clones are missing from TCRdb's copy, which holds only in-frame ones; the method was immunoSEQ multiplex PCR. The sample holds roughly 34,000 clones, about 70% seen once. Blood CD4+ CD25-low CD127-high conventional T cells supplied the genomic DNA template. The sample was also reused in another study, on regulatory T cells. That source notes: Primers: 52 TRBV forward and 13 TRBJ reverse.

Sequencing was carried out using CD4+ effector T cells sorted from blood. These receptor sequences come from a human donor in good health.

The chain recombines TRBV18 with TRBJ2-5, with D uncertain. CDR1 is KGHSH and CDR2 is LQKENI in the germline V gene. V was clipped by 3 bases and J by 5 bases, with 7 bases between them. This CDR3 is 12 amino acids long. The CDR3 DNA follows: TGTGCCAGCTCACCGGTTGGGGAGACCCAGTACTTC. This encodes CASSPVGETQYF.

The chain is built from TRBV2 and TRBJ1-3, with D possibly matching TRBD1 (5 bases). The germline gives CDR1 SNHLY, CDR2 FYNNEI. The CDR3 sequence is 15 residues long. V was pared by 7 bases and J by 3 bases, with 16 bases between. The DNA of the CDR3 is TGTGCCAGCACCTGGGGCGCAGGGAATGGAAACACCATATATTTT. This encodes CASTWGAGNGNTIYF.

This clone was counted once. CDR3 nucleotides: TGCGCCAGCAGCTTGGTCGGAGAGGCTTGGGCGGGTGAGCAGTTCTTC. Encoded protein: CASSLVGEAWAGEQFF. The chain has TRBV5-1 and TRBJ2-1, with D perhaps TRBD2 (5 bases). CDR1 is SGHRS, CDR2 YFSETQ, per germline. The ends were cut back, 0 bases at V and 9 bases at J, with 19 bases in the middle. The length of the CDR3 is 16 residues.

The genes are TRBV5-4 and TRBJ1-3; TRBD1 aligns across 10 bases. The CDR3 runs to 15 residues. V lost 5 bases to trimming and J lost 2 bases; unmatched junction nucleotides: 4. The germline V gene has CDR1 SGHNT and CDR2 YYREEE (reference sequence). The CDR3 DNA follows: TGTGCCAGCAGTTGGGGACAGGGGACTGGAAACACCATATATTTT. This sequence encodes CASSWGQGTGNTIYF.

V is TRBV5-3 and J is TRBJ2-7; tentative D call: TRBD1 (5 bases). TRBV5-3 is noted as an ORF with a role that remains uncertain. V was shortened by 1 base and J by 3 bases, with 11 bases between the two germline ends. The CDR3 contains 14 residues. The CDR3 DNA is TGTGCCAGAAGCTTGAAAGGGGAAGACTACGAGCAGTACTTC. As protein: CARSLKGEDYEQYF.

The chain recombines TRBV5-1 with TRBJ2-2; no clear D. Germline V CDR1 and CDR2: SGHRS, YFSETQ. V dropped 0 bases and J dropped 4 bases, with 13 bases sitting between them. This CDR3 spans 16 amino acids. The CDR3 DNA follows: TGCGCCAGCAGCTTGGTGTCCGGGCCGAGCACCGGGGAGCTGTTTTTT. It codes for CASSLVSGPSTGELFF.

The V and J genes are TRBV27 and TRBJ1-4; no firm D call. The germline gives CDR1 MNHEY, CDR2 SMNVEV (reference sequence). The CDR3 length is 14 residues. V was clipped by 2 bases and J by 8 bases, with 12 bases between them. The CDR3 reads CASSLNRGWEKLFF. CDR3 nucleotide sequence: TGTGCCAGCAGTTTAAACCGGGGATGGGAAAAACTGTTTTTT.

The genes are TRBV2 and TRBJ1-1; tentative D call: TRBD1 (6 bases). The germline CDR1 and CDR2 sequences are SNHLY and FYNNEI. V was pared by 6 bases and J by 3 bases, with 20 bases between. This CDR3 spans 16 amino acids. The CDR3 region is CASSKQGGQRDTEAFF. CDR3 coding DNA: TGTGCCAGCAGCAAACAAGGAGGACAGAGGGACACTGAAGCTTTCTTT.

CDR3 sequence reads: CASTAVMNTEAFF. CDR3 nucleotides: TGTGCCTCAACGGCGGTCATGAACACTGAAGCTTTCTTT. The chain recombines TRBV10-3 with TRBJ1-1; D gene ambiguous. The CDR3 has 13 amino acids. Germline V gene data show CDR1 as ENHRY and CDR2 as SYGVKD. The V gene lost 11 bases and the J gene lost 0 bases, with 13 bases spanning the gap.

This rearrangement joins TRBV25-1 to TRBJ2-2; D is perhaps TRBD1 (5 bases). The germline V gene encodes CDR1 MGHDK and CDR2 SYGVNS. This CDR3 has 14 residues. The germline V and J ends were trimmed by 5 bases and 6 bases, with 13 bases remaining between them. The CDR3 bases are TGTGCCAGCAGTAAATCAGGGTTCTCCGGGGAGCTGTTTTTT. Residues: CASSKSGFSGELFF.